This T cell receptor beta chain is from a study of blood T cell repertoires in COVID-19. Trimming took off 4 bases at V and 2 bases at J, with 17 bases between the two ends. Germline V gives CDR1 LNHDA, CDR2 SQIVND (reference sequence). The CDR3 has 16 amino acids. Some clones are missing from TCRdb's copy, which holds only in-frame ones; the method was immunoSEQ multiplex PCR. The sample has about 390,000 clones; about 87% are singletons. V is TRBV19 and J is TRBJ1-1; D is perhaps TRBD1 (6 bases). Sequencing used PBMCs or T cells enriched from blood (not recorded which). The TCR comes from a woman aged 50 to 60 who had recovered from COVID-19. The CDR3, as DNA: TGTGCCAGTAGTAGGGGGCAGCCTCCGTCTAACACTGAAGCTTTCTTT. Translating gives CASSRGQPPSNTEAFF.